The clone carrying this TCR beta chain appeared a few times. Germline-derived CDR1 and CDR2 are SGHTS and YDEGEE. The CDR3 spans 14 residues. Trimming removed 4 bases from V and 4 bases from J; junction bases left unmatched: 6. This specimen belongs to a study of identical twins. Via MiXCR, TCRdb re-called the 5' RACE reads, giving one row per CDR3 protein. The table records 500,000 to 650,000 distinct CDR3 sequences, approximately 20% of them present only once. The sample also formed part of further work on yellow fever vaccine responses in identical twins.

V gene TRBV5-8 combines with J gene TRBJ1-2, with TRBD1 matching over 8 bases. The sequence was obtained from a young woman in good health. Sample: CD4+ T cells sorted from blood. This CDR3 reads CASSRQGLGYGYTF. CDR3 nucleotide sequence: TGTGCCAGCAGCCGACAGGGGTTGGGCTATGGCTACACCTTC.